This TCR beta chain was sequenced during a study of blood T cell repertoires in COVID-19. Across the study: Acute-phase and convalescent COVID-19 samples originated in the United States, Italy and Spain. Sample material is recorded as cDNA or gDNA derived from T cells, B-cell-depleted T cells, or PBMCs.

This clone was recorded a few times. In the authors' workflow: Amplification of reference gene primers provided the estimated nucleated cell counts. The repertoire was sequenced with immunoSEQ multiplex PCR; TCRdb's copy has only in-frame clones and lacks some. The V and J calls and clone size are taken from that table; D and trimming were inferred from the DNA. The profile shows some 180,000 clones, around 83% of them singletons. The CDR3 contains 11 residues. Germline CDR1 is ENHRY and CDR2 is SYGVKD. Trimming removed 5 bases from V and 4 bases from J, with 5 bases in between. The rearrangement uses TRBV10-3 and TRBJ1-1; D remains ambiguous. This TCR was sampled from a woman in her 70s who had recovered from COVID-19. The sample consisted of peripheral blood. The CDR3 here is CAISRGTEAFF. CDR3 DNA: TGTGCCATCAGTCGGGGCACTGAAGCTTTCTTT.